The source of this T cell receptor (beta chain) is a study of identical twins. The study's findings and limits: Its conclusions, products of cross-sectional statistical analysis, did not come from following the same donors.

This clonotype was counted ten times or more. Its antigen is not identified. TCRdb used MiXCR to reprocess the 5' RACE reads, holding one entry per CDR3 protein. The table shows 400,000 to 550,000 distinct CDR3 sequences, with 20% to 25% occurring only once. The germline CDR1 and CDR2 sequences are DFQATT and SNEGSKA (reference sequence). V lost 3 bases to trimming and J lost 4 bases; unmatched junction nucleotides: 4. The CDR3 length is 13 residues. These same records also appear under a second study, on T cells expressing NK-cell markers.

The receptor comes from a young woman in good health. The sample comprised CD4+ T cells sorted from blood. The chain employs TRBV20-1 and TRBJ2-3; 7 nucleotides agree with TRBD2. In nucleotides, the CDR3 is TGCAGTGCTAGGCAGGGAGGGTCAGATACGCAGTATTTT. The encoded protein is CSARQGGSDTQYF.